This passage covers 18 T cell receptor beta chains from one sample sequenced in a study of cytomegalovirus exposure and HLA in healthy donors. Assay: immunoSEQ multiplex PCR; the TCRdb copy retains only in-frame clones and omits some. The profile shows roughly 45,000 clones, roughly 94% of them singletons. Sequencing input: PBMCs. The receptors were gathered from a woman aged 18-29 years in good health and CMV-seropositive.

The chain uses TRBV14 and TRBJ1-1; 8 nucleotides match TRBD1. This CDR3 comprises 15 residues. The trim removed 2 bases at V and 5 bases at J, leaving 7 bases unmatched. Looked up from germline, CDR1 is SGHDN and CDR2 is FVKESK. The CDR3 region is CASSQTTGGGTEAFF. The CDR3 bases are TGTGCCAGCAGCCAAACAACAGGGGGTGGTACTGAAGCTTTCTTT.

This chain links TRBV27 with TRBJ1-5; no firm D call. CDR1 is MNHEY, CDR2 SMNVEV, per germline (reference sequence). The CDR3 length is 13 residues. V shed 3 bases and J shed 1 base, with 4 bases lying between them. The CDR3 reads CASSLGSNQPQHF. CDR3 DNA sequence: TGTGCCAGCAGTTTGGGCAGCAATCAGCCCCAGCATTTT.

The rearrangement links TRBV7-6 to TRBJ1-4; the D is unclear. CDR3 length: 13 residues. Trimming took off 6 bases at V and 8 bases at J, with 13 bases between the two ends. Germline V gene lookup returns CDR1 SGHVS and CDR2 FNYEAQ. CDR3 sequence (DNA): TGTGCCAGCAGACGAACTGGCGGGGAAAAACTGTTTTTT. Amino acids: CASRRTGGEKLFF.

The chain couples TRBV10-1 to TRBJ2-7, with 7 bases lining up with TRBD2. The CDR3 is made up of 13 amino acids. Trimming took 4 bases from V and 3 from J; bases not matched to a gene: 3. CDR1 is WNHNN, CDR2 SYGVQD, per germline (reference sequence). The CDR3 loop reads CASSGGGLYEQYF. The DNA for the CDR3 is TGCGCCAGCAGTGGCGGGGGTCTCTACGAGCAGTACTTC.

The rearrangement joins TRBV9 to TRBJ2-5; TRBD2 might be the D (6 bases). The CDR3 consists of 16 residues. Germline assignment: CDR1 SGDLS and CDR2 YYNGEE. Trimming pared 0 bases from V and 5 bases from J, leaving 17 bases between. The CDR3, as DNA: TGTGCCAGCAGCGTAGGTCTCGGGACCGCGGGGGAGACCCAGTACTTC. Protein: CASSVGLGTAGETQYF.

This clone was seen a few times. V is TRBV7-3 and J is TRBJ2-1, with 8 bases identical to TRBD2. Losses at the gene ends were 5 bases for V and 8 bases for J; bases not matched to a gene: 11. From germline, CDR1 is SGHTA and CDR2 FQGTGA. This CDR3 region has 15 residues. Here the CDR3 reads CASSLQGSGSDEQFF. The CDR3, as DNA: TGTGCCAGCAGCCTACAGGGCAGCGGGAGTGATGAGCAGTTCTTC. Looking up the rest from reference TRBV7-3 and TRBJ2-1 gives the full variable domain: GAGVSQTPSNKVTEKGKYVELRCDPISGHTALYWYRQSLGQGPEFLIYFQGTGAADDSGLPNDRFFAVRPEGSVSTLKIQRTERGDSAVYLCASSLQGSGSDEQFFGPGTRLTVL.

V is TRBV2 and J is TRBJ1-6, with D perhaps matching TRBD1 (6 bases). This CDR3 is built from 17 residues. The V end was cut by 6 bases, the J end by 9 bases, with 24 bases between. The germline V gene encodes CDR1 SNHLY and CDR2 FYNNEI. This CDR3 reads CASSARGGGQGFSPLHF. CDR3 sequence (DNA): TGTGCCAGCAGCGCCCGAGGGGGGGGGCAAGGTTTTTCACCCCTCCACTTT.

The chain couples TRBV19 to TRBJ1-5; weak D call: TRBD1 (5 bases). V was trimmed by 3 bases and J by 6 bases, leaving 12 bases between them. From germline, CDR1 is LNHDA and CDR2 SQIVND (reference sequence). The CDR3 loop spans 14 amino acids. Here the CDR3 reads CASSMGQGSQPQHF. CDR3 sequence (DNA): TGTGCCAGTAGTATGGGGCAGGGTTCTCAGCCCCAGCATTTT.

The chain employs TRBV5-1 and TRBJ1-1; D is undetermined. The CDR3 loop spans 16 amino acids. The V gene's germline CDR1 is SGHRS and CDR2 YFSETQ. The ends were cut back, 0 bases at V and 1 base at J, with 13 bases in the middle. CDR3 protein: CASSLDTTTRNTEAFF. For the CDR3, the DNA is TGCGCCAGCAGCTTGGATACAACTACGAGGAACACTGAAGCTTTCTTT.

As DNA, the CDR3 is TGTGCCAGCAGTCTGACTAGCGGGAGGTCAGAGACCCAGTACTTC. This gives the protein CASSLTSGRSETQYF. The rearrangement uses TRBV28 and TRBJ2-5; 13 bases line up with TRBD2. The germline V gene has CDR1 MDHEN and CDR2 SYDVKM. The J segment lost 4 bases and the V segment lost 5 bases, leaving 4 bases of the junction unmatched. This CDR3 has 15 amino acids.

This chain connects TRBV19 to TRBJ2-7, with 7 nucleotides matching TRBD2. The CDR3 sequence is 14 residues long. V shed 1 base, J shed 0 bases, and the junction held 0 bases outside the gene matches. From germline, CDR1 is LNHDA and CDR2 SQIVND (reference sequence). The CDR3 DNA reads as TGTGCCAGTAGTATAGGCGGGGGCTCCTACGAGCAGTACTTC. This codes for CASSIGGGSYEQYF.

The CDR3 loop reads CASRGQSGEAGVNYGYTF. The CDR3 nucleotides read TGTGCCAGCAGGGGACAGTCGGGTGAAGCGGGGGTTAACTATGGCTACACCTTC. The rearrangement links TRBV5-6 to TRBJ1-2, with TRBD1 identical over 7 bases. The V gene end was trimmed by 5 bases and the J gene end by 1 base; junction bases not matched to a gene: 17. CDR1 is SGHDT and CDR2 is YYEEEE in the germline V gene. CDR3 length: 18 amino acids.

The chain joins TRBV28 to TRBJ1-2; 7 positions match TRBD1. The CDR3 runs to 15 residues. The V gene end was trimmed by 5 bases and the J gene end by 2 bases; junction bases not matched to a gene: 8. The germline gives CDR1 MDHEN, CDR2 SYDVKM. For the CDR3, the DNA is TGTGCCAGCAGTCCATTCAGGGGGGTAAACTATGGCTACACCTTC. As protein: CASSPFRGVNYGYTF.

The chain uses TRBV27 and TRBJ2-3, with a weak D call TRBD2 (5 bases). CDR1 is MNHEY, CDR2 SMNVEV, per germline (reference sequence). Deletions cut 3 bases from V and 3 bases from J, with 16 bases between. The CDR3 spans 16 residues. CDR3 DNA: TGTGCCAGCAGTTTCTCGGGGATTGATATTACAGATACGCAGTATTTT. As protein: CASSFSGIDITDTQYF.

The chain is built from TRBV4-1 and TRBJ2-1; 9 bases are a match to TRBD2. V shed 1 base and J 8 bases; nucleotides not matched to a gene: 15. This CDR3 comprises 18 residues. Germline CDR1 and CDR2: MGHRA and YSYEKL. The CDR3 here is CASSQGGASGVWVDEQFF. CDR3 nucleotides: TGCGCCAGCAGCCAAGGGGGGGCTAGCGGGGTATGGGTGGATGAGCAGTTCTTC.

This chain uses TRBV15 with TRBJ1-5, with D unclear. Germline CDR1 is LNHNV and CDR2 is YYDKDF (reference sequence). This CDR3 is built from 16 residues. V gave up 5 bases and J gave up 0 bases, with 14 bases separating them. This CDR3 is CATSSTMEVSNQPQHF. The CDR3, as DNA: TGTGCCACCAGCTCCACCATGGAGGTTAGCAATCAGCCCCAGCATTTT.

CDR3 nucleotides: TGTGCCACCAGCGCCGGCAGGGGTGGCCAGCCCCAGCATTTT. It is translated as CATSAGRGGQPQHF. The genes are TRBV15 and TRBJ1-5; D possibly corresponds to TRBD1 (6 bases). The germline V and J ends were trimmed by 5 bases and 7 bases, with 15 bases remaining between them. Germline-derived CDR1 and CDR2 are LNHNV and YYDKDF (reference sequence). The CDR3 is 14 amino acids.

V usage is TRBV5-1 and J usage is TRBJ2-7, with a weak D call TRBD2 (6 bases). V was trimmed by 4 bases and J by 4 bases, leaving 15 bases between them. CDR1 is SGHRS, CDR2 YFSETQ, per germline. The CDR3 totals 14 residues. The CDR3 protein is CASSQSLGGYEQYF. CDR3 DNA: TGCGCCAGCAGCCAGTCCCTGGGGGGTTACGAGCAGTACTTC.